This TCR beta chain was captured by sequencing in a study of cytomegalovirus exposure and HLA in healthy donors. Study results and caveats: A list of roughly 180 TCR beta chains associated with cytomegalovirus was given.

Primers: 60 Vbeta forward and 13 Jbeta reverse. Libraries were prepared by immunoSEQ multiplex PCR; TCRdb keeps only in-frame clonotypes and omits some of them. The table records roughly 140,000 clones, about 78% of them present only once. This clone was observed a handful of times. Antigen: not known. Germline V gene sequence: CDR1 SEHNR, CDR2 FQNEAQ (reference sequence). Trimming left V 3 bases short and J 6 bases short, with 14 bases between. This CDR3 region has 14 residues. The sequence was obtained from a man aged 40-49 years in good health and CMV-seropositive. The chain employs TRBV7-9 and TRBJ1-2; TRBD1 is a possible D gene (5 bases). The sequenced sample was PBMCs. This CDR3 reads CASSLVGVGNGYTF. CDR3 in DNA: TGTGCCAGCAGCTTGGTAGGGGTAGGGAATGGCTACACCTTC.